The TCR beta chain under discussion was sequenced for a study of monozygotic twins with cystic fibrosis. Study-wide background: Approximately 3 micrograms of fragmented DNA underwent approximately 15 PCR cycles for library preparation.

A word on this clone: As yet, its antigen is unknown.

Profiled with immunoSEQ multiplex PCR; TCRdb holds only in-frame clones, not every one. The sample carries around 23,000 clones, around 90% recorded once. Study-level points and caveats: Nucleotide-identical clonotype sharing was significantly higher within monozygotic CF twin pairs than between unrelated CF individuals. The repertoire was suggested to be naive-dominated, clonality median approximately 0.0093. J usage was most co-twin-similar in 8 of 16 pairs, V in 13.

The TCR was taken from a girl aged 2 to 10 with cystic fibrosis. Input material: blood.

CDR3 loop: CSVEGSLPGQPQHF. CDR3 in DNA: TGCAGCGTTGAAGGGTCCCTCCCGGGCCAGCCCCAGCATTTT. V is TRBV29-1 and J is TRBJ1-5; D unclear. This CDR3 is 14 amino acids long. Trimming shortened V by 1 base and J by 7 bases, and 14 bases separated the two germline ends. From germline, CDR1 is SQVTM and CDR2 ANQGSEA.